A selection of T cell receptor beta chains follows, all from one sample in a study of cytomegalovirus exposure and HLA in healthy donors. The method was immunoSEQ multiplex PCR; TCRdb's version includes in-frame clones alone and lacks a portion of them. Seen in this sample are around 100,000 clones; the ten most common clones hold about 3%. Source material: PBMCs. The source is a man aged 35 to 55 in good health and CMV-seronegative. Each CDR3 is given without its conserved first and last residue. D genes are given only for firm matches.

j_call: TRBJ1-6; d_call: .; v_call: TRBV6-1; cdr3_aa: ASSGVQGMTPLH
j_call: TRBJ2-3; d_call: .; v_call: TRBV2; cdr3_aa: ASSPGTSASTDTQY
j_call: TRBJ1-2; d_call: TRBD1; v_call: TRBV11-2; cdr3_aa: ASSLDHRQGAGGYT
j_call: TRBJ2-2; d_call: TRBD2; v_call: TRBV2; cdr3_aa: ASSEVLAGGIRELF
j_call: TRBJ1-2; d_call: .; v_call: TRBV5-1; cdr3_aa: ASSFDRDYGYT
j_call: TRBJ2-1; d_call: .; v_call: TRBV7-2; cdr3_aa: ASSAHNEQF
j_call: TRBJ2-1; d_call: .; v_call: TRBV5-4; cdr3_aa: ASSRTPDSYNEQF
j_call: TRBJ2-7; d_call: TRBD2; v_call: TRBV7-2; cdr3_aa: ASSLGLSGKSEQY
j_call: TRBJ2-7; d_call: TRBD2; v_call: TRBV7-2; cdr3_aa: ASSLAVLAGYEQY
j_call: TRBJ2-3; d_call: .; v_call: TRBV7-2; cdr3_aa: ASSPPAGDTQY
j_call: TRBJ1-2; d_call: .; v_call: TRBV4-1; cdr3_aa: ASSQVTGALYGYT
j_call: TRBJ2-7; d_call: TRBD1; v_call: TRBV7-8; cdr3_aa: ASSNTGGTYEQY
j_call: TRBJ1-4; d_call: TRBD1; v_call: TRBV28; cdr3_aa: ASSRRQGTNEKLF
j_call: TRBJ2-7; d_call: TRBD1; v_call: TRBV5-1; cdr3_aa: ASSLVPGQGGEQY
j_call: TRBJ2-3; d_call: TRBD1; v_call: TRBV10-2; cdr3_aa: ASTTGGRDTQY
j_call: TRBJ1-3; d_call: .; v_call: TRBV19; cdr3_aa: ASGKQSGDTIY
j_call: TRBJ2-7; d_call: TRBD2; v_call: TRBV18; cdr3_aa: ASSTLATEQY
j_call: TRBJ2-2; d_call: TRBD1; v_call: TRBV2; cdr3_aa: ASSVRDRDSGELF
j_call: TRBJ2-5; d_call: .; v_call: TRBV7-9; cdr3_aa: ASSLMIQQETQY
j_call: TRBJ2-5; d_call: TRBD1; v_call: TRBV27; cdr3_aa: ASSMTGPSVQETQY
j_call: TRBJ2-7; d_call: TRBD2; v_call: TRBV9; cdr3_aa: ASSVLERGYEQY
j_call: TRBJ2-3; d_call: .; v_call: TRBV19; cdr3_aa: ASSRGGAGTDTQY
j_call: TRBJ1-6; d_call: TRBD1; v_call: TRBV10-2; cdr3_aa: ASRGLGQVESPLH
j_call: TRBJ2-3; d_call: .; v_call: TRBV9; cdr3_aa: ASSVRGGTATDTQY
j_call: TRBJ2-7; d_call: TRBD1; v_call: TRBV9; cdr3_aa: ASSEEDRGRGGEQY
j_call: TRBJ2-5; d_call: TRBD1; v_call: TRBV28; cdr3_aa: ASSLNRGQETQY